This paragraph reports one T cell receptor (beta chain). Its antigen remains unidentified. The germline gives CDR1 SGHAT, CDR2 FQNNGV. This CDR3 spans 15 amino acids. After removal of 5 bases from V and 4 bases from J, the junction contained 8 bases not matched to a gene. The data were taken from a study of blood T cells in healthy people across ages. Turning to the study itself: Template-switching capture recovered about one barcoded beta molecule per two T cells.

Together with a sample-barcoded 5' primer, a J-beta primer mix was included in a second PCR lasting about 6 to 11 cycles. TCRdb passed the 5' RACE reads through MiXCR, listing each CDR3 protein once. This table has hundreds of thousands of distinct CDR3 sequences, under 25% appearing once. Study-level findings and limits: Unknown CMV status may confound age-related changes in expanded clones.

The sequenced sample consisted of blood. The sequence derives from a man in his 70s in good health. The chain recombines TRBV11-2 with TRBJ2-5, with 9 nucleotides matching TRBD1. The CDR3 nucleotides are TGTGCCAGCAGCCAACTCGACAGGGGGATAGAGACCCAGTACTTC. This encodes CASSQLDRGIETQYF.